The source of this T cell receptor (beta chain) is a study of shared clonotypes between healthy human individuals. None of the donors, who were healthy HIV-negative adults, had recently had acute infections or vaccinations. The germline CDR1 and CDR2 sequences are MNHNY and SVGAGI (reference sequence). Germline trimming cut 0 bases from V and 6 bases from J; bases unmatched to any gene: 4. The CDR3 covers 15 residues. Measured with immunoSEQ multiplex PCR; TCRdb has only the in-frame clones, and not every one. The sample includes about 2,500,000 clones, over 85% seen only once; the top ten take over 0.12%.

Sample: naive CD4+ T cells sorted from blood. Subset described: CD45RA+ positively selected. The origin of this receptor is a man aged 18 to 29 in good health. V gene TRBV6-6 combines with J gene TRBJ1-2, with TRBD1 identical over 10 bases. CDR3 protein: CASSYSRGQGNGYTF. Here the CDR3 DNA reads TGTGCCAGCAGTTACTCGAGGGGACAGGGGAATGGCTACACCTTC.